The source of this T cell receptor (beta chain) is a study of T cells after yellow fever vaccination. This clonotype has only a few counts. In TCRdb, the 5' RACE reads were re-called with MiXCR into one record per CDR3 protein. The table has 180,000 or so distinct CDR3 sequences, more than 9.5% seen once. The starting material was CD8+ T cells sorted from PBMCs, obtained 15 days after the yellow fever booster vaccination. The receptor was derived from a young man who received the YFV17D yellow fever vaccine.

In DNA, the CDR3 is TGTGCCAGCAGTTACAAAAATCAGCCCCAGCATTTT. Its protein product is CASSYKNQPQHF. This sequence joins TRBV6-6 and TRBJ1-5; D is uncertain. This CDR3 region has 12 residues. V was clipped by 2 bases and J by 4 bases, with 3 bases between them. The germline V gene has CDR1 MNHNY and CDR2 SVGAGI (reference sequence).